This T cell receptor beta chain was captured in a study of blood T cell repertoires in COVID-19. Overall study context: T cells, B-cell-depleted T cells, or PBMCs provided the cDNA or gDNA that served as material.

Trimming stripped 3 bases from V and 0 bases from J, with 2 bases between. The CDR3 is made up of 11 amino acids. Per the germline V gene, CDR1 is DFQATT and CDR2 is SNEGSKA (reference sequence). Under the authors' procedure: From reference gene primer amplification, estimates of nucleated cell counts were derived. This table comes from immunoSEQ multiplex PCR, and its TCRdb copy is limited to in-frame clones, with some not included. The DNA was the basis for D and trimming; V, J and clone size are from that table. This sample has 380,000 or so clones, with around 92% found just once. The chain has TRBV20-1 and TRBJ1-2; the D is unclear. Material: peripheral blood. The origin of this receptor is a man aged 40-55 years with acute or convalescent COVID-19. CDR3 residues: CSASSNYGYTF. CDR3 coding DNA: TGCAGTGCTAGCTCTAACTATGGCTACACCTTC.